The subject of this entry is one T cell receptor beta chain. In TCRdb, the 5' RACE reads were re-called with MiXCR into one record per CDR3 protein. The repertoire consists of 470,000 or so distinct CDR3 sequences, with 15% to 20% occurring once and the leading ten covering around 12%. The data are from a study of T-cell memory formation after mild COVID-19. V was pared by 5 bases and J by 0 bases, with 20 bases between. Germline V lookup: CDR1 LGHNA, CDR2 YNFKEQ. CDR3 length: 18 residues. The sample was PBMCs or a T cell subset sorted from them (not recorded which). This receptor was taken from an adult woman who had mild COVID-19 (a few samples of this study predate the infection). Cell type and time point are not known. V is TRBV4-2 and J is TRBJ2-1; D may be TRBD1 or TRBD2 (5 bases each). CDR3 nucleotide sequence: TGTGCCAGCAGCACCCCTCTTGGGGGTGGAAGCTCCTACAATGAGCAGTTCTTC. It encodes CASSTPLGGGSSYNEQFF.